This T cell receptor beta chain appears in the sequencing data of a study of cytomegalovirus exposure and HLA in healthy donors (dated 2017 in TCRdb). About the full investigation: An earlier analysis of roughly 630 of the donors reported 250 to 300 Gb of sequence data and some 120 million unique TCR beta sequences from about 179 million T cells. On average, around 200,000 unique TCR beta nucleotide sequences were sequenced per donor among 398 genotyped donors of the cohort, with roughly 18% of those sequences being non-productive. Roughly five DR-DQ haplotypes were handled as single units for association and clustering, since linkage in the cohort was strong. Every repertoire in the discovery cohort had been generated on one and the same sequencing platform. Class I and class II HLA loci were covered by the typing at four-digit resolution. Typing coverage varied by locus: 629-630 donors for A, B, C, DRB1 and DQB1; roughly 500 for DQA1; approximately 610 for DPA1; some 470 for DPB1. Genome-wide SNP genotypes for about 60% of the roughly 700 donors were used in a later genetic analysis, which treated that subset as a discovery cohort. In addition to the first cohort of roughly 700 subjects, a separate validation cohort of approximately 120 different subjects was used. An earlier analysis of roughly 580 of the donors used high-throughput TCR beta sequencing to judge whether each TCR beta V gene segment behaved as functional or pseudogenic. Donor age, sex, ethnicity and CMV serostatus were collected together with the repertoire data. The genetic ancestry cluster associated with self-reported Caucasian donors included 81% of the 398 genotyped donors. The aim of the study was to test whether cataloging public T cell receptors could identify signatures of past pathogen exposure. The study profiled the T cell repertoires of fewer than 850 subjects by immunosequencing and related them to cytomegalovirus serostatus. A later analysis re-examined previously published TCR beta repertoires from 610 or so donors and added high-resolution HLA genotyping to investigate patterns of TCR occurrence. The study combined high-throughput TCR immunosequencing, statistical association of individual TCRs with disease status, and machine learning to predict cytomegalovirus infection status. An early release that covered some 640 HLA-typed donors contained about 300 gigabases of sequencing data and 75 million to 100 million unique TCR sequences. Rather than using new phenotypic data, the later analysis identified candidate immune exposures from TCR beta sequences and from how often those sequences occurred across donors. Broader findings and caveats from the paper: A few of the identified cytomegalovirus-associated TCR beta chains were confirmed in vitro to be specific for cytomegalovirus antigens. According to a later genetic analysis, donors in an Asian-associated ancestry cluster had fewer N-insertions in productive TCRs than the approximately 630-donor mean. Because HLA typing was missing for some donors at each locus, association tests included only the typed subset. In a later analysis, HLA-associated TCR beta chains showed more clonal expansion and lower generation probabilities than non-associated chains that were equally common. This cohort had only TCR beta chains sequenced, and the lack of alpha or paired-chain data limited which features could be detected. When HLA alleles, especially DR and DQ, strongly co-occurred, TCR associations were difficult to assign to individual alleles. According to a later analysis, most CMV-associated TCR beta chains appeared to be HLA-restricted, and the HLA associations seemed to be driven largely by CMV exposure. A later genetic analysis associated a missense DCLRE1C variant with V-gene and J-gene trimming of TCR beta chains, and an independent cohort replicated the association. Cytomegalovirus status was reported to be diagnosed by the classifier with high specificity and sensitivity in both the original and validation cohorts. A further reported finding was that TCR beta sequences accurately predicted the HLA-A and HLA-B alleles for most subjects in the first cohort. In an earlier analysis of 587 of the donors, most TCR beta V segments were observed in productive rearrangements about 87% or about 30% of the time, broadly matching IMGT annotations. A group of highly shared sequence variants was considered likely to be a technical artifact of the sequencing pipeline. Roughly uniform sequencing depth across donors was assumed in presence/absence analyses, although this assumption may not hold. A later analysis reported that several top co-occurrence clusters appeared linked to parvovirus B19, influenza, CMV and Epstein-Barr virus. A later analysis associated about 17,000 TCR beta sequences with specific HLA alleles at a false discovery rate of 0.05. Across donors, most TCR sequences were observed very rarely, whereas some public TCRs were present in many individuals. The study gave a list of about 160 TCR beta chains associated with cytomegalovirus. Linkage disequilibrium might explain the correlated functional status among segregating V segments, but an unknown experimental factor could not be excluded. The earlier analysis of some 560 of the donors excluded 15 to 20 rarely observed V segments, including chromosome 9 orphons, because counts were too low. Some IMGT-functional V segments, including TRBV6-2 and TRBV6-3, could not be told apart with the 87-base-pair reads, so those segments were excluded. CMV serostatus was the only immune exposure information available for the cohort. A later analysis found that TCR association rates varied across HLA loci, with DRB1 alleles showing the most associated TCRs and HLA-C alleles the fewest. The authors suggested that the approach could potentially be generalized to other disease states and immunological phenotypes.

There are 14 amino acids in the CDR3, from cysteine to phenylalanine inclusive. Of the read, only the CDR3 DNA is kept; its 42 bases are in frame from base 1. Taken from the germline V gene (reference sequence), the CDR1 and CDR2 loops are GTSNPN and SVGIG. Trimming takes 7 bases off V and 4 bases off J; junction bases not matched to a gene: 11. Points on this clone: The target of this receptor is not known. The input lacks base qualities; no much larger clone sits a single base away.

Libraries were built with the immunoSEQ multiplex PCR assay. A mixture of 60 forward primers for TCR Vbeta segments and 13 reverse primers for TCR Jbeta segments was used in the multiplex PCR. Amplification of the CDR3 region of rearranged TCR beta genes was performed with a multiplex PCR assay on genomic DNA. The Illumina HiSeq System was used to sequence the amplified TCR beta libraries as 87-base-pair reads. For the original study's pipeline: A later analysis tallied 75 million to 85 million unique TCR beta chains across the 666 repertoires, and around 10 million of those chains were shared by two or more donors. To remove PCR and sequencing errors, raw reads were error-corrected and collapsed into unique sequences using a nearest-neighbor algorithm that merged closely related sequences. CDR3 sequences were aligned to IMGT reference sequences to assign V, D and J gene segments. For a sequence to be retained, at least a six-nucleotide match to both a V gene segment and a J gene segment was required. Rearrangements were classified as productive when the CDR3 lacked stop codons and remained in frame with V and J, and all other rearrangements were classified as non-productive. CDR3 was defined according to IMGT convention as the region running from the second conserved V-encoded cysteine to the conserved J-encoded phenylalanine. The earlier analysis of approximately 500 of the donors excluded sequences that lacked an unambiguous match to a single V gene segment. In an earlier analysis of about 590 of the donors, a V segment was called functional when productive rearrangements were above 56.7%, and segregating when the standard deviation between donors exceeded 5%. A statistical classification framework was developed to diagnose cytomegalovirus status using the catalog of TCR beta chain sequences. In a later analysis, TCR nucleotide sequences were compared against IMGT/GENE-DB human TR gene sequences so that V and J genes could be assigned. In a later analysis, CDR3 sequences and most-parsimonious VDJ recombination scenarios were assigned using the TCRdist pipeline. In a later analysis, each TCR beta chain was defined by its CDR3 amino acid sequence together with its V-gene family, and reads without a unique V-gene family were excluded. In a later analysis, 500 to 700 highly shared, low-generation-probability nucleotide sequences were removed to address suspected cross-contamination and a sequencing artifact. For each public chain, a later analysis derived a clonal expansion index from normalized ranks of inferred template counts within each repertoire. In a later analysis, generation probabilities were computed using a VDJ recombination model fitted to out-of-frame rearrangements, and the results were checked against IGoR. In a later analysis, TCR-TCR, TCR-HLA and TCR-CMV co-occurrence was scored with hypergeometric tests, and a repertoire-size bias correction was applied to TCR pairs. In a later analysis, false discovery rates were estimated by permuting HLA or CMV assignments 20 times. In a later analysis, co-occurring TCRs were grouped using DBSCAN, with TCRdist sequence similarity added in when clustering inside HLA-allele-positive subsets. Co-occurrence clustering excluded repertoires with fewer than 30,000 or more than 120,000 public chains, plus five with anomalous nucleotide sharing. This immuneACCESS table, as held by TCRdb, lists in-frame sequences with V and J called but not all clones. Of the missing ones, under half trace to an unresolved V gene in checked studies; the others have no known cause. Clonal size and the V and J genes are those of that table, whereas D and trimming came from the DNA. Present in this sample are around 200,000 clones, over 80% of which were seen just once. Together, the top ten hold approximately 6% of the sample.

The cohort comprised around 700 healthy bone marrow donors. Cohort members were all nominally healthy when sampled, although unrecorded immune exposures were likely present. The donor was CMV seropositive and was included in the group of 270 or so seropositive cohort members. Each donor provided a peripheral blood sample, and peripheral blood mononuclear cells were used for TCR beta sequencing. The Qiagen DNeasy Blood Extraction Kit was used to extract genomic DNA from the blood cell samples. The rearrangement joined TRBV30 to TRBJ2-7; TRBD1 agrees with 9 junctional bases. Sequencing was performed on PBMCs. This receptor was taken from a middle-aged man in good health and CMV-seropositive. The DNA sequence is given as TGTGCCTTAACAAAACAGGGGGCCGCTTACGAGCAGTACTTC. It is translated as CALTKQGAAYEQYF. Extended through the reference TRBV30 and TRBJ2-7 proteins, this CDR3 yields the full variable domain: SQTIHQWPATLVQPVGSPLSLECTVEGTSNPNLYWYRQAAGRGLQLLFYSVGIGQISSEVPQNLSASRPQDRQFILSSKKLLLSDSGFYLCALTKQGAAYEQYFGPGTRLTVT.